This TCR beta chain was identified in a study of blood T cell repertoires in COVID-19. For the study at large: The study drew acute and convalescent COVID-19 samples from the United States, Italy and Spain. Sample material is recorded as cDNA or gDNA derived from T cells, B-cell-depleted T cells, or PBMCs.

CDR1 is MNHEY and CDR2 is SVGEGT in the germline V gene. The V and J ends lost 4 bases and 11 bases respectively, with 20 bases between them. The CDR3 has 14 amino acids. Original processing notes: Amplified reference gene primers provided the basis for estimating nucleated cell counts. The protocol was immunoSEQ multiplex PCR, while the TCRdb copy is restricted to in-frame clones and leaves out a portion. The V and J calls and clone size come from that table; D and trimming were worked out from the DNA. The sample carries tens of thousands of clones, roughly 80% recorded once. The receptor was isolated from a woman aged 55-69 years with acute or convalescent COVID-19. The rearrangement uses TRBV6-2 or TRBV6-3 and TRBJ1-1; maybe TRBD1 (5 bases). Source material: peripheral blood. CDR3 DNA sequence: TGTGCCAGCAGTTCCACCCGGACAACATTCGGGGCTTTCTTT. This gives the protein CASSSTRTTFGAFF.